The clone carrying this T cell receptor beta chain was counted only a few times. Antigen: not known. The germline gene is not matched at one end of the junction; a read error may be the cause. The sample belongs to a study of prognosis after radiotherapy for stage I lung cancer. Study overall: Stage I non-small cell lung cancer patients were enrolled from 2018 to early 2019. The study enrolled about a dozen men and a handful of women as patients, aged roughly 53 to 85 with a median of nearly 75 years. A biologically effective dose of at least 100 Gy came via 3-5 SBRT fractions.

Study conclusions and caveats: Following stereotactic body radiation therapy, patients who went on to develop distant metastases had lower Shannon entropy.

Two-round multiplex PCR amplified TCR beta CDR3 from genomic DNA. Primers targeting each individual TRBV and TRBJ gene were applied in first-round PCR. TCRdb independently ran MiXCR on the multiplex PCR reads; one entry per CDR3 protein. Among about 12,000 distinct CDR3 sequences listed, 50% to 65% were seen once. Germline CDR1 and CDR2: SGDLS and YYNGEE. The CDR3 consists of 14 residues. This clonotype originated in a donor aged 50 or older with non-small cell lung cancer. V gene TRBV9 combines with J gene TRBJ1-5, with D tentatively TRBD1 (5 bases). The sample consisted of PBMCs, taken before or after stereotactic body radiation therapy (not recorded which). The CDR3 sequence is CASSEDGGSHPQHF. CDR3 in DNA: TGTGCTAGCAGCGAGGACGGGGGGAGTCATCCCCAGCATTTT. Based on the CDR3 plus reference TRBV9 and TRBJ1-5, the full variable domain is DSGVTQTPKHLITATGQRVTLRCSPRSGDLSVYWYQQSLDQGLQFLIQYYNGEERAKGNILERFSAQQFPDLHSELNLSSLELGDSALYFCASSEDGGSHPQHFGDGTRLSIL.